The 5 T cell receptor beta chains below come from one sample, sequenced in a study of low-dose radiotherapy and immunotherapy resistance in tumors. Time point here: after trial treatment. Described treatment: LDRT plus nivolumab, ipilimumab, low-dose cyclophosphamide and aspirin (RACIN trial). Gene-specific TRAV and TRBV primers were used for first-strand cDNA, covering alpha and beta chains. TCRs underwent roughly 20 PCR cycles of amplification with a constant-region primer and V-primer adapter. One entry per CDR3 protein, called by TCRdb with MiXCR from the reads. The sample lists around 58,000 distinct CDR3 sequences; 23% were seen once. The starting material was PBMCs, obtained after low-dose radiotherapy plus immunotherapy. The receptors come from a male donor with prostate cancer.

There are many counts of this clonotype. CDR3 region: CATSEGGWEETQYF. As DNA, the CDR3 is TGTGCCACCAGTGAAGGTGGCTGGGAAGAGACCCAGTACTTC. The chain carries TRBV24-1 and TRBJ2-5; D gene unclear. Germline lookup yields CDR1 KGHDR and CDR2 SFDVKD. The V and J ends lost 4 bases and 3 bases respectively, with 11 bases between them. CDR3 length equals 14 residues.

The sample holds many counts of this clonotype. This chain connects TRBV5-1 to TRBJ2-7; D might be TRBD1 (5 bases). Germline assignment: CDR1 SGHRS and CDR2 YFSETQ. The CDR3 has 15 residues. The V end was cut by 0 bases, the J end by 3 bases, with 13 bases between. CDR3 coding DNA: TGCGCCAGCAGCTTGGAAGGGGTCAAGATCTACGAGCAGTACTTC. It codes for CASSLEGVKIYEQYF.

This clonotype was recorded many times. The rearrangement joins TRBV3-1 to TRBJ2-4, with TRBD1 identical over 7 bases. The CDR3 consists of 17 residues. CDR1 and CDR2 (germline): LGHDT, YNNKEL (reference sequence). The ends lost 3 bases at V and 0 bases at J; junction bases unmatched: 8. DNA for the CDR3: TGTGCCAGCAGCCAGAGGACAGGAGGAATAGCCAAAAACATTCAGTACTTC. This translates into CASSQRTGGIAKNIQYF.

There are many counts of this clonotype. V is TRBV7-9 and J is TRBJ1-1; D is undetermined. This CDR3 region has 16 residues. The germline V gene has CDR1 SEHNR and CDR2 FQNEAQ (reference sequence). V dropped 2 bases and J dropped 9 bases, with 22 bases sitting between them. The CDR3 is CASSLTARWGGMKAFF. CDR3 in DNA: TGTGCCAGCAGCTTAACCGCAAGGTGGGGTGGCATGAAAGCTTTCTTT.

With regard to this clonotype: Since a much larger clone is just one base distant, this may be a read error. J is TRBJ2-1 and V is TRBV30, with D uncertain. Germline assignment: CDR1 GTSNPN and CDR2 SVGIG (reference sequence). This CDR3 has 9 residues. The DNA for the CDR3 is TGTGCCTGGAGTATCCCCCTGATCTTC. Amino acid sequence: CAWSIPLIF.